The 26 T cell receptor beta chains reported below all come from one sample, sequenced in a study of T cell responses to AZD1222 COVID-19 vaccine. The method was immunoSEQ multiplex PCR; TCRdb's version includes in-frame clones alone and lacks a portion of them. The sample lists over 70,000 clones, roughly 89% occurring once. This sample comprised peripheral blood, obtained 28 days after the second AZD1222 dose. These receptor sequences come from an adult who received the AZD1222 COVID-19 vaccine.

This clone showed up just a few times. V and J are TRBV11-2 and TRBJ1-6; maybe TRBD1 (5 bases). With 1 base removed from V and 7 bases from J, the gap between germline ends came to 8 bases. CDR3 length: 14 amino acids. CDR1 SGHAT and CDR2 FQNNGV come from the germline V gene. The CDR3 reads CASSLAGPNSPLHF. The CDR3 DNA sequence: TGTGCCAGCAGCTTAGCGGGGCCCAATTCACCCCTCCACTTT.

This chain connects TRBV10-3 to TRBJ2-3; the D gene is possibly TRBD2 (6 bases). Germline V gives CDR1 ENHRY, CDR2 SYGVKD. CDR3 size: 15 residues. Trimming removed 7 bases at V and 4 bases at J, with 18 bases between. The CDR3 reads CAINGDSSGSDTQYF. The DNA for the CDR3 is TGTGCCATCAATGGGGACTCCTCCGGGTCAGATACGCAGTATTTT.

The V and J genes are TRBV12-1 and TRBJ1-5. TRBV12-1 is listed as a pseudogene. CDR3 size: 14 residues. CDR3 in DNA: TGTGCCAGCAGCTTTCGAACGAACAATCAGCCCCAGCATTTT. Translation: CASSFRTNNQPQHF.

The chain carries TRBV4-2 and TRBJ2-3; 12 bases map to TRBD1. CDR1 and CDR2 (germline): LGHNA, YNFKEQ. CDR3 length: 20 residues. Trimming removed 0 bases from V and 2 bases from J; junction bases left unmatched: 12. CDR3 sequence reads: CASSQDGTGGGIDYTDTQYF. The CDR3 DNA follows: TGTGCCAGCAGCCAAGATGGGACAGGGGGCGGGATCGATTACACAGATACGCAGTATTTT.

This chain connects TRBV7-9 to TRBJ2-7; no definite D call. Germline V lookup: CDR1 SEHNR, CDR2 FQNEAQ (reference sequence). The CDR3 consists of 11 residues. The V end was cut by 5 bases, the J end by 2 bases, with 4 bases between. The CDR3 reads CASSGAYEQYF. The CDR3 DNA reads TGTGCCAGCAGCGGGGCCTACGAGCAGTACTTC.

The chain couples TRBV6-5 to TRBJ1-1, with 9 bases lining up with TRBD1. CDR1 is MNHEY, CDR2 SVGAGI, per germline. The ends lost 2 bases at V and 7 bases at J; junction bases unmatched: 8. There are 15 residues in the CDR3. Here the CDR3 DNA reads TGTGCCAGCAGTTACGGGGACAGGGTATCAAGTGAAGCTTTCTTT. This encodes CASSYGDRVSSEAFF.

This rearrangement joins TRBV25-1 to TRBJ2-2, with D hard to call. Germline V CDR1 and CDR2: MGHDK, SYGVNS. V was shortened by 4 bases and J by 7 bases, with 13 bases between the two germline ends. The CDR3 is made up of 14 amino acids. Here the CDR3 reads CASSGLGLRGELFF. The CDR3 DNA reads as TGTGCCAGCAGTGGGTTGGGATTACGCGGGGAGCTGTTTTTT. Filled out from reference TRBV25-1 and TRBJ2-2, the complete variable domain reads EADIYQTPRYLVIGTGKKITLECSQTMGHDKMYWYQQDPGMELHLIHYSYGVNSTEKGDLSSESTVSRIRTEHFPLTLESARPSHTSQYLCASSGLGLRGELFFGEGSRLTVL.

This rearrangement joins TRBV6-4 to TRBJ2-7; perhaps TRBD1 as D (6 bases). V shed 11 bases and J shed 1 base, with 9 bases lying between them. Per germline, CDR1 MRHNA and CDR2 SNTAGT. The CDR3 is 11 residues long. In DNA form, the CDR3 reads TGTGCCGCAGACAGGTCCTACGAGCAGTACGTC. As protein: CAADRSYEQYV.

The chain links TRBV6-5 to TRBJ1-2; TRBD1 matches 9 bases. The CDR3 runs to 15 residues. Germline values: CDR1 MNHEY, CDR2 SVGAGI. J was trimmed by 7 bases and V by 3 bases; bases with no gene match: 9. CDR3 region: CASSYGGQGFSGYTF. In nucleotides, the CDR3 is TGTGCCAGCAGTTATGGTGGACAGGGGTTTTCTGGCTACACCTTC.

The V and J genes are TRBV27 and TRBJ2-2; maybe TRBD1 (6 bases). This CDR3 contains 16 residues. Between the trimmed V and J ends, which lost 7 bases and 0 bases, there was a span of 15 bases. Per the germline V gene, CDR1 is MNHEY and CDR2 is SMNVEV (reference sequence). In DNA form, the CDR3 reads TGTGCCAGCACCCACCAGGGGACCGCGAACACCGGGGAGCTGTTTTTT. Translation gives CASTHQGTANTGELFF.

By proportion, this clone is medium-sized. The junction differs from germline at one of its ends, possibly a read error. J is TRBJ1-2 and V is TRBV12-5; D is undetermined. CDR1 and CDR2 (germline): LGHNT, FRNRAP. The CDR3 runs to 13 residues. CDR3 in amino acids: CASGLPDNNGYTF. The CDR3 region has the DNA TGTGCTAGTGGTTTGCCGGATAACAATGGCTACACCTTC. The full variable domain, rest sourced from reference TRBV12-5 and TRBJ1-2, is DARVTQTPRHKVTEMGQEVTMRCQPILGHNTVFWYRQTMMQGLELLAYFRNRAPLDDSGMPKDRFSAEMPDATLATLKIQPSEPRDSAVYFCASGLPDNNGYTFGSGTRLTVV.

V and J are TRBV4-2 and TRBJ1-6, with TRBD1 matching 10 bases. Germline CDR1 is LGHNA and CDR2 is YNFKEQ. The CDR3 runs 15 residues. V was pared by 0 bases and J by 8 bases, with 1 base of the junction left unmatched. CDR3 sequence (DNA): TGTGCCAGCAGCCAAGAGGGGACAGGGGATTCACCCCTCCACTTT. Translated: CASSQEGTGDSPLHF.

This clone was counted a single time. In nucleotides, the CDR3 is TGTGCCAGCAGGGGTAGCAATCAGCCCCAGCATTTT. This translates into CASRGSNQPQHF. The chain recombines TRBV6-5 with TRBJ1-5; D is unresolved. With 6 bases removed from V and 0 bases from J, the gap between germline ends came to 3 bases. The V gene's germline CDR1 is MNHEY and CDR2 SVGAGI. The CDR3 covers 12 residues.

CDR3 amino acids: CASSFRGVLNTEAFF. The CDR3 nucleotides are TGTGCCAGCAGCTTTAGAGGGGTATTGAACACTGAAGCTTTCTTT. The chain carries TRBV5-8 and TRBJ1-1; tentatively, D is TRBD1 (5 bases). The V gene's germline CDR1 is SGHTS and CDR2 YDEGEE. CDR3 size: 15 residues. The V gene lost 2 bases and the J gene lost 0 bases, with 11 bases spanning the gap.

CDR3 nucleotide sequence: TGTGCCAGCGACGGGGGGATGGTTCAGCCCCAGCATTTT. Translating gives CASDGGMVQPQHF. V is TRBV19 and J is TRBJ1-5, with a weak D call TRBD1 (5 bases). The CDR3 is 13 residues long. Germline CDR1 is LNHDA and CDR2 is SQIVND (reference sequence). The ends were cut back, 9 bases at V and 6 bases at J, with 15 bases in the middle.

This rearrangement joins TRBV10-1 to TRBJ2-7, with a possible D match to TRBD1 (5 bases). Germline CDR1 WNHNN, CDR2 SYGVQD (reference sequence). The CDR3 covers 12 residues. V was pared by 6 bases and J by 2 bases, with 8 bases between. The CDR3 is CASSDSPYEQYV. The CDR3 DNA sequence: TGCGCCAGCAGCGACAGTCCCTACGAGCAGTACGTC.

The chain links TRBV7-8 to TRBJ2-5; either TRBD1 or TRBD2 may supply D (5 bases each). The germline V and J ends were trimmed by 8 bases and 0 bases, with 16 bases remaining between them. This CDR3 has 15 residues. Germline CDR1 is SGHVS and CDR2 is FQNEAQ. The CDR3 DNA reads as TGTGCCAGCGGAAGAGGGGTTCCGAACCAAGAGACCCAGTACTTC. Encoded protein: CASGRGVPNQETQYF.

This clone was detected only once. This chain joins TRBV7-2 and TRBJ1-2; D is possibly TRBD1 (5 bases). The CDR3 has 16 residues. Per germline, CDR1 SGHTA and CDR2 FQGNSA. The V end was cut by 1 base, the J end by 6 bases, with 18 bases between. The CDR3 spells CASSLGWSSGGHGYTF. CDR3 bases: TGTGCCAGCAGCTTAGGTTGGTCAAGTGGGGGTCATGGCTACACCTTC.

This clone came up once. The chain recombines TRBV9 with TRBJ2-1; no firm D call. Germline V gene sequence: CDR1 SGDLS, CDR2 YYNGEE. The V gene lost 7 bases and the J gene lost 0 bases, with 11 bases spanning the gap. CDR3 length equals 14 residues. CDR3 region: CASGTDTSYNEQFF. The DNA of the CDR3 is TGTGCCAGCGGAACAGATACCTCCTACAATGAGCAGTTCTTC.

This chain links TRBV18 with TRBJ1-4, with no clear D. Trimming left V 6 bases short and J 3 bases short, with 14 bases between. The CDR3 has 15 amino acids. The germline V gene has CDR1 KGHSH and CDR2 LQKENI. CDR3 residues: CASSRSVAANEKLFF. The CDR3 DNA follows: TGTGCCAGCTCCCGCAGCGTCGCGGCTAATGAAAAACTGTTTTTT. Using reference TRBV18 and TRBJ1-4 for the parts outside the CDR3, the full variable domain is NAGVMQNPRHLVRRRGQEARLRCSPMKGHSHVYWYRQLPEEGLKFMVYLQKENIIDESGMPKERFSAEFPKEGPSILRIQQVVRGDSAAYFCASSRSVAANEKLFFGSGTQLSVL.

This chain joins TRBV7-2 and TRBJ2-1, with D possibly being TRBD2 (6 bases). Germline CDR1 is SGHTA and CDR2 is FQGNSA. This CDR3 contains 14 residues. V was cut by 5 bases and J by 3 bases, with 11 bases left in between. In DNA form, the CDR3 reads TGTGCCAGCAGCCCCGGCGGGGACTACAATGAGCAGTTCTTC. The encoded protein is CASSPGGDYNEQFF.

The chain links TRBV5-1 to TRBJ2-3, with D possibly TRBD2 on 6 matching bases. The CDR3 runs to 13 residues. The V and J ends lost 1 base and 5 bases respectively, with 8 bases between them. The V gene's germline CDR1 is SGHRS and CDR2 YFSETQ. In DNA, the CDR3 is TGCGCCAGCAGCTTGCGCGGGGAAGATACGCAGTATTTT. As protein: CASSLRGEDTQYF.

This chain connects TRBV29-1 to TRBJ1-1; no reliable D call. Germline V gene lookup returns CDR1 SQVTM and CDR2 ANQGSEA. The CDR3 runs 14 residues. Trimming removed 6 bases from V and 0 bases from J, with 14 bases in between. In DNA, the CDR3 is TGCAGCGTCCGCAAGGTATTAATGAACACTGAAGCTTTCTTT. Its translation: CSVRKVLMNTEAFF.

This sequence joins TRBV7-3 and TRBJ2-3; 7 bases are a match to TRBD1. J lost 0 bases, V lost 1 base, and 1 base had no gene match. Germline CDR1 and CDR2: SGHTA and FQGTGA. This CDR3 is built from 15 residues. The CDR3 loop is CASSLMGQSTDTQYF. The CDR3 coding sequence is TGTGCCAGCAGCTTAATGGGACAGAGCACAGATACGCAGTATTTT.

The chain uses TRBV30 and TRBJ2-7; D is perhaps TRBD1 (6 bases). Germline-derived CDR1 and CDR2 are GTSNPN and SVGIG (reference sequence). Trimming shortened V by 5 bases and J by 7 bases, and 18 bases separated the two germline ends. The CDR3 is 13 amino acids. The CDR3 region is CAWDMAGASEQYF. The CDR3 coding sequence is TGTGCCTGGGATATGGCAGGGGCGTCGGAGCAGTACTTC.

This clone was counted a few times. The rearrangement links TRBV6-1 to TRBJ1-4; D unresolved. Trimming shortened V by 1 base and J by 10 bases, and 13 bases separated the two germline ends. Germline CDR1 reads MNHNS; CDR2 reads SASEGT. CDR3 size: 14 residues. The CDR3 coding sequence is TGTGCCAGCAGTGAAGTGGTCCGGCCCGTAAAACTGTTTTTT. This codes for CASSEVVRPVKLFF.